These 27 T cell receptor beta chains share one sample of origin, sequenced in a study of T cell responses to AZD1222 COVID-19 vaccine. Some clones are missing from TCRdb's copy, which holds only in-frame ones; the method was immunoSEQ multiplex PCR. The profile shows around 140,000 clones, around 85% of them singletons. Sequences were derived from peripheral blood, sampled 28 days after the second dose of the MenACWY control vaccine. All receptors derive from an adult who received the MenACWY meningococcal vaccine as a control.

The chain combines TRBV18 with TRBJ2-3; D may correspond to TRBD1 or TRBD2 (5 bases each). This CDR3 contains 15 residues. Per the germline V gene, CDR1 is KGHSH and CDR2 is LQKENI. Trimming removed 2 bases at V and 1 base at J, with 10 bases between. The CDR3 protein is CASSPTVGGTDTQYF. The CDR3 DNA reads as TGTGCCAGCTCACCAACAGTGGGGGGCACAGATACGCAGTATTTT.

The CDR3 protein is CASSYFVGTGELFF. DNA for the CDR3: TGTGCCAGCAGTTATTTTGTGGGGACCGGGGAGCTGTTTTTT. V usage is TRBV6-5 and J usage is TRBJ2-2; no reliable D call. Germline CDR1 reads MNHEY; CDR2 reads SVGAGI. The CDR3 sequence is 14 residues long. V lost 3 bases to trimming and J lost 5 bases, with 10 bases between them.

This clone came up once. The genes are TRBV4-2 and TRBJ1-1; no definite D call. Trimming removed 1 base from V and 1 base from J, with 7 bases in between. The germline V gene has CDR1 LGHNA and CDR2 YNFKEQ. This CDR3 is 14 amino acids long. The CDR3 DNA reads as TGTGCCAGCAGCCAAGGGCCGGGGAACACTGAAGCTTTCTTT. Translation gives CASSQGPGNTEAFF.

The chain recombines TRBV5-1 with TRBJ1-3; possibly TRBD1 for D (6 bases). The germline gives CDR1 SGHRS, CDR2 YFSETQ. Trimming cost V 4 bases and J 3 bases, with 17 bases left between them. The CDR3 runs to 16 residues. CDR3 loop: CASSPQWGGNGNTIYF. DNA of the CDR3: TGCGCCAGCAGCCCCCAGTGGGGGGGCAATGGAAACACCATATATTTT.

This chain joins TRBV5-1 and TRBJ2-1; D possibly corresponds to TRBD2 (6 bases). This CDR3 spans 15 amino acids. Germline V gene sequence: CDR1 SGHRS, CDR2 YFSETQ. V gave up 3 bases and J gave up 7 bases, with 17 bases separating them. The CDR3 region is CASSSGLAAGNEQFF. The CDR3 bases are TGCGCCAGCAGCTCTGGTTTAGCGGCCGGGAATGAGCAGTTCTTC.

This chain uses TRBV5-1 with TRBJ1-4; a possible D gene is TRBD1 (5 bases). The germline V and J ends were trimmed by 4 bases and 7 bases, with 8 bases remaining between them. The CDR3 is 12 residues long. Germline V gives CDR1 SGHRS, CDR2 YFSETQ. The CDR3 sequence is CASSLTGEKLFF. The DNA for the CDR3 is TGCGCCAGCAGCCTAACAGGTGAAAAACTGTTTTTT.

The chain employs TRBV5-1 and TRBJ2-5, with a possible D match to TRBD1 (6 bases). Deletions cut 3 bases from V and 1 base from J, with 13 bases between. Germline V gives CDR1 SGHRS, CDR2 YFSETQ. This CDR3 comprises 15 residues. The CDR3 is CASSSGGQIQETQYF. The CDR3 bases are TGCGCCAGCAGCTCCGGAGGACAGATCCAAGAGACCCAGTACTTC.

This chain's CDR3 is CASSPGLAGIYNEQFF. CDR3 in DNA: TGTGCCAGTAGTCCGGGACTAGCGGGGATCTACAATGAGCAGTTCTTC. The chain is built from TRBV19 and TRBJ2-1, with 13 bases aligning to TRBD2. The CDR3 consists of 16 residues. With V trimmed by 5 bases and J by 3 bases, 4 bases remained unmatched. Germline CDR1 LNHDA, CDR2 SQIVND (reference sequence).

The chain carries TRBV5-1 and TRBJ1-1; no reliable D call. The CDR3 has 12 residues. From germline, CDR1 is SGHRS and CDR2 YFSETQ. Trimming cost V 0 bases and J 7 bases, with 7 bases left between them. The CDR3 bases are TGCGCCAGCAGCTTGGACGGGGTTGAAGCTTTCTTT. The encoded protein is CASSLDGVEAFF.

V and J are TRBV11-3 and TRBJ2-3; 9 bases agree with TRBD2. Losses at the gene ends were 0 bases for V and 2 bases for J; bases not matched to a gene: 6. The CDR3 has 17 residues. Germline loops: CDR1 SGHNT, CDR2 YENEEA. The CDR3 protein is CASSLDRLADLTDTQYF. The CDR3 bases are TGTGCCAGCAGCTTAGATAGACTAGCGGACCTCACAGATACGCAGTATTTT.

The V and J genes are TRBV7-9 and TRBJ2-2; tentatively, D is TRBD2 (5 bases). The CDR3 sequence is 17 residues long. Germline assignment: CDR1 SEHNR and CDR2 FQNEAQ (reference sequence). Trimming cost V 1 base and J 1 base, with 13 bases left between them. This CDR3 is CASSLGASGLNTGELFF. CDR3 coding DNA: TGTGCCAGCAGCTTAGGGGCCAGCGGACTGAACACCGGGGAGCTGTTTTTT.

The chain recombines TRBV7-2 with TRBJ1-2; D perhaps matches TRBD1 (6 bases). There are 15 residues in the CDR3. The germline V gene encodes CDR1 SGHTA and CDR2 FQGNSA. The V gene lost 4 bases and the J gene lost 4 bases, with 16 bases spanning the gap. The chain's CDR3 is CASSSPGLGGYGYTF. The CDR3 coding sequence is TGTGCCAGCAGCTCCCCTGGCCTAGGGGGCTATGGCTACACCTTC.

The chain joins TRBV18 to TRBJ1-5; TRBD1 matches 8 bases. CDR3 size: 15 residues. V shed 1 base, J shed 2 bases, and the junction held 1 base outside the gene matches. Germline assignment: CDR1 KGHSH and CDR2 LQKENI. CDR3 sequence reads: CASSPRGQGNQPQHF. CDR3 bases: TGTGCCAGCTCACCACGGGGACAGGGCAATCAGCCCCAGCATTTT.

The chain is built from TRBV10-3 and TRBJ1-1; D perhaps matches TRBD1 (6 bases). This CDR3 spans 12 amino acids. The germline V gene has CDR1 ENHRY and CDR2 SYGVKD. Deletions cut 11 bases from V and 3 bases from J, with 13 bases between. The CDR3 region has the DNA TGTGCCGTGACAGGAGTCGACACTGAAGCTTTCTTT. Translating gives CAVTGVDTEAFF.

This chain links TRBV9 with TRBJ2-5, with 7 bases that match TRBD2. Unmatched junction bases numbered 20, after V lost 4 bases and J lost 5 bases. The CDR3 loop spans 18 amino acids. Germline V gene data show CDR1 as SGDLS and CDR2 as YYNGEE. CDR3 sequence (DNA): TGTGCCAGCAGCCTATGGGGAGGCAGGGAGGGTATCGTGGAGACCCAGTACTTC. This codes for CASSLWGGREGIVETQYF.

The chain is built from TRBV5-1 and TRBJ2-2; weak D call: TRBD2 (6 bases). Trimming took off 4 bases at V and 4 bases at J, with 11 bases between the two ends. Germline V gene sequence: CDR1 SGHRS, CDR2 YFSETQ. CDR3 length: 14 residues. The CDR3 nucleotides are TGCGCCAGCAGCCCTAGAGCGGGCACCGGGGAGCTGTTTTTT. Translated, it gives CASSPRAGTGELFF.

This clone was picked up many times. The chain is built from TRBV6-5 and TRBJ1-5, with D unresolved. Germline V lookup: CDR1 MNHEY, CDR2 SVGAGI. The CDR3 runs 14 residues. V was clipped by 11 bases and J by 6 bases, with 20 bases between them. CDR3 region: CAADSRAISQPQHF. DNA for the CDR3: TGTGCCGCCGACTCGAGGGCGATTAGTCAGCCCCAGCATTTT.

This clone was picked up one time. V usage is TRBV7-8 and J usage is TRBJ2-2, with 10 positions matching TRBD2. CDR1 and CDR2 (germline): SGHVS, FQNEAQ. This CDR3 comprises 16 residues. The ends lost 5 bases at V and 5 bases at J; junction bases unmatched: 8. The CDR3 coding sequence is TGTGCCAGCAGCGAGGGACTAGCGAGGAGGACCGGGGAGCTGTTTTTT. It is translated as CASSEGLARRTGELFF.

The V gene is TRBV19, the J gene TRBJ1-2; D is perhaps TRBD1 (5 bases). The CDR3 has 13 residues. Trimming took off 6 bases at V and 3 bases at J, with 11 bases between the two ends. The V gene's germline CDR1 is LNHDA and CDR2 SQIVND (reference sequence). CDR3 sequence reads: CASSPGLHYGYTF. The CDR3 coding sequence is TGTGCCAGTAGCCCGGGGCTTCACTATGGCTACACCTTC.

This chain links TRBV24-1 with TRBJ2-3, with D perhaps given as TRBD1 or TRBD2 (5 bases each). Germline values: CDR1 KGHDR, CDR2 SFDVKD. CDR3 length equals 14 residues. V lost 8 bases, J lost 2 bases, and 13 bases lay in between. CDR3 sequence reads: CATKRGPDTDTQYF. Here the CDR3 DNA reads TGTGCCACCAAGAGGGGCCCGGACACAGATACGCAGTATTTT.

The genes are TRBV6-5 and TRBJ2-3, with 11 nucleotides matching TRBD2. The CDR3 length is 16 residues. J was trimmed by 5 bases and V by 3 bases; bases with no gene match: 7. Germline lookup yields CDR1 MNHEY and CDR2 SVGAGI. CDR3 sequence (DNA): TGTGCCAGCAGTTATCTGACTAGCGGGGAAGAAGATACGCAGTATTTT. It specifies CASSYLTSGEEDTQYF.

The rearrangement links TRBV2 to TRBJ2-7; TRBD1 or TRBD2 may be the D gene (5 bases each). The CDR3 length is 13 residues. CDR1 is SNHLY, CDR2 FYNNEI, per germline. Trimming took off 8 bases at V and 0 bases at J, with 11 bases between the two ends. The CDR3 bases are TGTGCCAGCGGGGACGTGGGCTCCTACGAGCAGTACTTC. It specifies CASGDVGSYEQYF.

This chain connects TRBV6-6 to TRBJ2-1; perhaps TRBD2 as D (7 bases). The CDR3 length is 17 residues. Germline lookup yields CDR1 MNHNY and CDR2 SVGAGI (reference sequence). Trimming took 5 bases from V and 9 from J, leaving 26 bases between them. The CDR3 region is CASSQLIRRGGIGEQFF. In DNA, the CDR3 is TGTGCCAGCAGTCAGTTAATTAGGAGGGGGGGTATCGGTGAGCAGTTCTTC.

The chain is built from TRBV2 and TRBJ1-1; no firm D call. The CDR3 extends over 13 amino acids. The V end lost 6 bases, the J end lost 11 bases, and 19 bases lay between the germline ends. CDR1 and CDR2 from the germline V gene are SNHLY and FYNNEI. In nucleotides, the CDR3 is TGTGCCAGCAGAAAGGATAGCCAACTAGCGGCTTTCTTT. The encoded protein is CASRKDSQLAAFF.

The rearrangement joins TRBV7-6 to TRBJ2-3; D remains unclear. This CDR3 region has 15 residues. Looked up from germline, CDR1 is SGHVS and CDR2 is FNYEAQ. V was pared by 4 bases and J by 1 base, with 12 bases between. For the CDR3, the DNA is TGTGCCAGCAGCTCCCCCGTTAGAGGCACAGATACGCAGTATTTT. Protein sequence: CASSSPVRGTDTQYF.

The chain joins TRBV29-1 to TRBJ1-1; tentative D call: TRBD1 (5 bases). Germline V gives CDR1 SQVTM, CDR2 ANQGSEA. Deletions cut 7 bases from V and 6 bases from J, with 21 bases between. The CDR3 sequence is 14 residues long. The CDR3 reads CSAPRTPGVPEAFF. CDR3 sequence (DNA): TGCAGCGCGCCCCGGACACCCGGAGTGCCTGAAGCTTTCTTT.

The chain couples TRBV7-8 to TRBJ2-7; 7 bases align to TRBD2. The CDR3 is made up of 13 amino acids. Trimming cost V 1 base and J 7 bases; bases outside gene matches: 4. CDR1 and CDR2 (germline): SGHVS, FQNEAQ. CDR3 protein: CASSLGGGQEQYF. Here the CDR3 DNA reads TGTGCCAGCAGCTTAGGGGGAGGGCAAGAGCAGTACTTC.